The clone carrying this T cell receptor (beta chain) appeared a single time. The antigen is undetermined. The source of the sample is a study of T-cell memory formation after mild COVID-19. Regarding the study as a whole: The CD4+ clones that contracted clustered mainly within CM and EM, and the CD8+ clones concentrated in EMRA. For second-wave clones that peaked at day 37, SARS-CoV-2 specificity went unverified.

Germline loops: CDR1 SGHVS, CDR2 FNYEAQ. This CDR3 has 15 amino acids. V was trimmed by 1 base and J by 2 bases, leaving 9 bases between them. Using its own MiXCR run on the 5' RACE reads, TCRdb lists one record per CDR3 protein. The sample lists around 150,000 distinct CDR3 sequences, 31% occurring once. Sequencing input: PBMCs or a T cell subset sorted from them (not recorded which). This chain connects TRBV7-6 to TRBJ2-1; D is uncertain. The clonotype was recovered from an adult woman who had mild COVID-19 (a few samples of this study predate the infection). Cell type and time point are not known. The CDR3 sequence: CASSLDLNTYNEQFF. CDR3 DNA sequence: TGTGCCAGCAGCTTAGACCTGAACACCTACAATGAGCAGTTCTTC.